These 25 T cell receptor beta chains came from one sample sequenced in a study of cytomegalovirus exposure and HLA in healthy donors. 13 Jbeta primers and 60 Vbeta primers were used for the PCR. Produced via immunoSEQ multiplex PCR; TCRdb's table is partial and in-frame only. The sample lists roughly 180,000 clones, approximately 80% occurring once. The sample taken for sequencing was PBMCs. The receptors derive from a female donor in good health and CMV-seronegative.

CDR3 residues: CASGPGLAANNEQFF. CDR3 nucleotides: TGTGCTAGTGGTCCCGGACTAGCGGCAAACAATGAGCAGTTCTTC. V usage is TRBV12-5 and J usage is TRBJ2-1; 10 positions agree with TRBD2. The germline CDR1 and CDR2 sequences are LGHNT and FRNRAP. V shed 5 bases and J 5 bases; nucleotides not matched to a gene: 6. The CDR3 extends over 15 amino acids.

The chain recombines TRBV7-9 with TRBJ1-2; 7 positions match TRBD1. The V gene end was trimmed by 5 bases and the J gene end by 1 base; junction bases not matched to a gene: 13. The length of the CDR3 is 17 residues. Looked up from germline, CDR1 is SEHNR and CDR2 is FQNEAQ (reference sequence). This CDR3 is CASSDTETGPNNYGYTF. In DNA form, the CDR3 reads TGTGCCAGCAGCGATACCGAGACAGGGCCAAATAACTATGGCTACACCTTC.

CDR3 coding DNA: TGTGCCACCAGGACGGGACAGGGGTTACGGCCCCAGCATTTT. Protein product: CATRTGQGLRPQHF. The rearrangement uses TRBV15 and TRBJ1-5, with 10 bases matching TRBD1. J gave up 9 bases and V 6 bases, and 8 bases lay outside the gene matches. CDR1 LNHNV and CDR2 YYDKDF come from the germline V gene (reference sequence). This CDR3 has 14 residues.

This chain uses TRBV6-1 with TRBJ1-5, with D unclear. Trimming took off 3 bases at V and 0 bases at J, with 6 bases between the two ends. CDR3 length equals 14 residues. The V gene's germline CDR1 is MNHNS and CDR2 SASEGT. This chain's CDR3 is CASSDRHSNQPQHF. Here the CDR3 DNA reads TGTGCCAGCAGTGACAGGCATAGCAATCAGCCCCAGCATTTT.

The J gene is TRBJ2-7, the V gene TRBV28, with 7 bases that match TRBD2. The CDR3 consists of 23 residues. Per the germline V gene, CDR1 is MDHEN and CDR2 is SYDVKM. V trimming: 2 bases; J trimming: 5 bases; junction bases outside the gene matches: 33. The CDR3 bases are TGTGCCAGCAGTTTAAGGCAGGGAATATCGTATAGCGTGTTGCGGGAGATGGCCCACGAGCAGTACTTC. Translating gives CASSLRQGISYSVLREMAHEQYF.

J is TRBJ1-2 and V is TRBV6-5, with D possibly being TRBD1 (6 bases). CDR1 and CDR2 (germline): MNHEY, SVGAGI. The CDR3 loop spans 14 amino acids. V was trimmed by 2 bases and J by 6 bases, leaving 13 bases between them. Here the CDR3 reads CASSYGGGANGYTF. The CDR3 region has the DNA TGTGCCAGCAGTTACGGTGGGGGCGCGAATGGCTACACCTTC.

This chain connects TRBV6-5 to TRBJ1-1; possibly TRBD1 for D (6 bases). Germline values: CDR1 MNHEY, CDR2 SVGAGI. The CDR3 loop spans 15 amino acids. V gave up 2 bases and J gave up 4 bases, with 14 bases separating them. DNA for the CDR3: TGTGCCAGCAGTTACGCCCAGGGGCGGATCACTGAAGCTTTCTTT. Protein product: CASSYAQGRITEAFF.

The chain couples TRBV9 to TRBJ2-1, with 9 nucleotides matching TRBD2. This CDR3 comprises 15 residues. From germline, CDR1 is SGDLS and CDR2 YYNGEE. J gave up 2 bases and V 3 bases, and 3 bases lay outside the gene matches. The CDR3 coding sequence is TGTGCCAGCAGCGCTAGCGGGGATGCCTACAATGAGCAGTTCTTC. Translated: CASSASGDAYNEQFF.

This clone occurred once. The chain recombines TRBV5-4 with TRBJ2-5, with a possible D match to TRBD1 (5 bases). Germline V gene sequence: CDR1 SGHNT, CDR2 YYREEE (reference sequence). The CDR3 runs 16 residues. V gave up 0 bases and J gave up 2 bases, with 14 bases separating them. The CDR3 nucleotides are TGTGCCAGCAGCTTGGGTGGGGCCTTTCGACAAGAGACCCAGTACTTC. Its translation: CASSLGGAFRQETQYF.

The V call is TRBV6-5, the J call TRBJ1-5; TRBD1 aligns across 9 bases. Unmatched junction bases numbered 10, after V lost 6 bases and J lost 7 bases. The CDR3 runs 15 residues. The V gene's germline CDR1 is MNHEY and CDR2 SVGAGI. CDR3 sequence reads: CASSPDRGGGQPQHF. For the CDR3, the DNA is TGTGCCAGCAGCCCGGACAGGGGAGGAGGCCAGCCCCAGCATTTT.

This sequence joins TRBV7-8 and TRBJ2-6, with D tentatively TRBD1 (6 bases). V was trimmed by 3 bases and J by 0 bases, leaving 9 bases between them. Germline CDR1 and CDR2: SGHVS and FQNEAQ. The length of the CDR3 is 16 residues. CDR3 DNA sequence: TGTGCCAGCAGCTTTAGACAGGTCTCTGGGGCCAACGTCCTGACTTTC. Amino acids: CASSFRQVSGANVLTF.

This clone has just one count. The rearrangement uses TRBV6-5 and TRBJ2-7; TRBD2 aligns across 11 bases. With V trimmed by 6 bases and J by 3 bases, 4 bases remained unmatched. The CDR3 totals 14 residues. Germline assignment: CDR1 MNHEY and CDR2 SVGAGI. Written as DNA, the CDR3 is TGTGCCAGCAGCCCCGGGACTAGCGGCTACGAGCAGTACTTC. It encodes CASSPGTSGYEQYF.

This chain's CDR3 is CASSFTSGGMVQFF. The CDR3 nucleotides are TGTGCCAGCAGCTTCACTAGCGGGGGTATGGTGCAGTTCTTC. The V call is TRBV5-6, the J call TRBJ2-1, with 11 bases identical to TRBD2. Germline CDR1 reads SGHDT; CDR2 reads YYEEEE. The junction had 7 bases not matched to a gene; V was cut back by 2 bases and J by 12 bases. The CDR3 spans 14 residues.

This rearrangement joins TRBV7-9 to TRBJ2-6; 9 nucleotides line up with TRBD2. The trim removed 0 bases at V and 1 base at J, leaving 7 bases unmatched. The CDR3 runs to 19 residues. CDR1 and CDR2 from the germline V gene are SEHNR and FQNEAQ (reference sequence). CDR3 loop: CASSLALTSGRSGANVLTF. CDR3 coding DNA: TGTGCCAGCAGCTTAGCGCTGACTAGCGGCCGATCTGGGGCCAACGTCCTGACTTTC.

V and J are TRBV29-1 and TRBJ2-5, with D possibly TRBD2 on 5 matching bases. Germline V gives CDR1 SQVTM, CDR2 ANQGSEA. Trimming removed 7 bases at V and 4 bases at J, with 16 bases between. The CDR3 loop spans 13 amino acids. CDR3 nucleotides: TGCAGCGGCGGAGCCATCGGAGGAGAGACCCAGTACTTC. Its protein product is CSGGAIGGETQYF. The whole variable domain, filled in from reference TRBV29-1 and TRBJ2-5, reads SAVISQKPSRDICQRGTSLTIQCQVDSQVTMMFWYRQQPGQSLTLIATANQGSEATYESGFVIDKFPISRPNLTFSTLTVSNMSPEDSSIYLCSGGAIGGETQYFGPGTRLLVL.

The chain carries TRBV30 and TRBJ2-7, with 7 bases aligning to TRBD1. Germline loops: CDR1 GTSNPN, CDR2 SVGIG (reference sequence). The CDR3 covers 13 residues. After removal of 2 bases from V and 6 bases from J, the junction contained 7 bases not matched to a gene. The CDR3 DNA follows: TGTGCCTGGAGTCCTGACAGGGTGGGCGAGCAGTACTTC. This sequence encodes CAWSPDRVGEQYF.

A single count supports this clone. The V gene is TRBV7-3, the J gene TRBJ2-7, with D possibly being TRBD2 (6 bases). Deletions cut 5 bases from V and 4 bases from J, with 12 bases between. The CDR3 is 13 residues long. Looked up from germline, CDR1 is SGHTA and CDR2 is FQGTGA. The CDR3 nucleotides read TGTGCCAGCAGCCCTGAACGGGGGTACGAGCAGTACTTC. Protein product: CASSPERGYEQYF.

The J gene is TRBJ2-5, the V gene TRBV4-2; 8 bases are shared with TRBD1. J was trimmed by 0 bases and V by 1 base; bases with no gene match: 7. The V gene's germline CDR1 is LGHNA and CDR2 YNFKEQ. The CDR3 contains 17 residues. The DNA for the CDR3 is TGTGCCAGCAGCCAAGGTCAGGACAGGGAGTACCAAGAGACCCAGTACTTC. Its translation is CASSQGQDREYQETQYF.

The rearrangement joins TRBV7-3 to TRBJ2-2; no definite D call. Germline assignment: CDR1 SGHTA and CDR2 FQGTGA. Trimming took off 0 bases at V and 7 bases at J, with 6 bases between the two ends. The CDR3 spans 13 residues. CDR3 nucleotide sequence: TGTGCCAGCAGCTTAACTCGGGTCGGGGAGCTGTTTTTT. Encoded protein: CASSLTRVGELFF.

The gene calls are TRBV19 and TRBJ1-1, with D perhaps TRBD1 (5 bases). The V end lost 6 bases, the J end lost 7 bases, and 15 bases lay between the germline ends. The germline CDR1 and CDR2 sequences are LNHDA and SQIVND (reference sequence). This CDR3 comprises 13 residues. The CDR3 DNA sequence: TGTGCCAGTAGCCACCCCGGGGGAGGTGAAGCTTTCTTT. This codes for CASSHPGGGEAFF.

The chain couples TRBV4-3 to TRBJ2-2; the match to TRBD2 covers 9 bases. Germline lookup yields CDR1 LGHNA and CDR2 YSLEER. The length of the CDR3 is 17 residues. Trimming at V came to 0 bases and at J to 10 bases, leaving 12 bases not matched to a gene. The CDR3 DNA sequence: TGCGCCAGCAGCCAAGAAATCGGCGGGAGGGCCTCAGTGGAGCTGTTTTTT. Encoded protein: CASSQEIGGRASVELFF.

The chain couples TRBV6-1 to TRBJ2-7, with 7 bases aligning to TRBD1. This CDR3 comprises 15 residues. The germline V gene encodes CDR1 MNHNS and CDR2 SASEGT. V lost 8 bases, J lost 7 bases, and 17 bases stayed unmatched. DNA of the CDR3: TGTGCCAGCGGGGCTCCGAACAGGGGTATGAGGGAGCAGTACTTC. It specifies CASGAPNRGMREQYF.

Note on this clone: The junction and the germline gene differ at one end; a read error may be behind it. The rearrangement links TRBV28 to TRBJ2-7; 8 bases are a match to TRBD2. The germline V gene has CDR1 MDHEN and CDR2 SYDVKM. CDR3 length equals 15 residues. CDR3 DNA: TGTGCCAGCAGTTCCGCTCTCAGGGCGGGAGGAGGCGGAGACTTC. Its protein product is CASSSALRAGGGGDF.

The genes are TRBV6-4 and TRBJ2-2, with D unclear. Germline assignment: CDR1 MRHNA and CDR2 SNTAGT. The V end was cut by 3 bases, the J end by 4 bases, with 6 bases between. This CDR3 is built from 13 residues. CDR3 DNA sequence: TGTGCCAGCAGTGATTCGGGCACCGGGGAGCTGTTTTTT. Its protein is CASSDSGTGELFF.

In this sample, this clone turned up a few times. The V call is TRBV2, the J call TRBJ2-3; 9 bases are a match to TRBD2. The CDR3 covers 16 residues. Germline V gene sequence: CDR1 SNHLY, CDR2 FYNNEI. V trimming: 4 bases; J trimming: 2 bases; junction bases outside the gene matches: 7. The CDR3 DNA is TGTGCCAGCAGTGTGGGACTAGCTAGGGCCACAGATACGCAGTATTTT. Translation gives CASSVGLARATDTQYF.